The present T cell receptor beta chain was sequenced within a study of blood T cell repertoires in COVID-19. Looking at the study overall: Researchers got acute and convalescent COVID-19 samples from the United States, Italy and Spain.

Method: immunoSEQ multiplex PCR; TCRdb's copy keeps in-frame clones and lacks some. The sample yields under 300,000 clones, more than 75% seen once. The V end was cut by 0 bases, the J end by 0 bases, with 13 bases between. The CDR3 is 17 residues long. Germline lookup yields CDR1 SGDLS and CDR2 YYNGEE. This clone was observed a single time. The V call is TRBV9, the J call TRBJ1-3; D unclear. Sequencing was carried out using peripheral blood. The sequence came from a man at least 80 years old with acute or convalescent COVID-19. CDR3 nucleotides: TGTGCCAGCAGCGTAGGGGTAGCAGACCTCTCTGGAAACACCATATATTTT. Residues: CASSVGVADLSGNTIYF.